Sequencing of this T cell receptor (beta chain) was carried out in a study of radiation and T cells in renal cell carcinoma. General observations from the study: In blood, top tumor clones expanded by 2 weeks, shrinking by 4. No pretreatment tumor biopsies were available for baseline clonotypes.

TCRdb keeps only in-frame clones here, not all; method: immunoSEQ multiplex PCR. Of 100,000 to 150,000 clones listed, 80% to 90% are singletons. The CDR3 totals 17 residues. Germline assignment: CDR1 SGDLS and CDR2 YYNGEE. V was pared by 4 bases and J by 3 bases, with 15 bases of the junction left unmatched. Comments on this clone: What it recognizes is unknown.

Time point of the sample: blood 2 weeks post-SBRT. Treatment noted: 15 Gy SBRT to primary tumor, nephrectomy 4 weeks later. This renal cell carcinoma was of the clear cell type. This sequence joins TRBV9 and TRBJ1-2, with 7 bases identical to TRBD1. This receptor was obtained from a woman aged 55-75 years with renal cell carcinoma. The input for sequencing was blood, taken from a patient whose treatment included radiotherapy and nephrectomy. CDR3 DNA: TGTGCCAGCAGCCATGGGGGACAGATTCTAGCCGACTATGGCTACACCTTC. Its protein product is CASSHGGQILADYGYTF.